The T cell receptor (beta chain) described here comes from a study of T cell responses to AZD1222 COVID-19 vaccine. Details on this clone: Its target is unknown.

Data came from immunoSEQ multiplex PCR; TCRdb stores just in-frame clones and leaves some out. The data show 85,000 to 100,000 clones, 65% to 90% seen once. Study results and caveats: Donors were chiefly white British, with a greater number of females, and clonal diversity was perhaps underestimated. Sampling that yielded the repertoires occurred only after the peak T cell response. Seropositive at baseline were only six AZD1222 recipients. Variant regions that are unmutated are reportedly the target of nearly half of spike-specific TCRs.

Sequencing used peripheral blood, obtained on day 0 of AZD1222 vaccination. This TCR was recovered from an adult in good health.

DNA for the CDR3: TGCGCCAGCAGCCAGACTAGCGGGAGTCTAAATGAGCAGTTCTTC. This sequence encodes CASSQTSGSLNEQFF. The rearrangement joins TRBV4-1 to TRBJ2-1, with 12 nucleotides matching TRBD2. Looked up from germline, CDR1 is MGHRA and CDR2 is YSYEKL. The J segment lost 7 bases and the V segment lost 3 bases, leaving 4 bases of the junction unmatched. The CDR3 is 15 residues long.